Listed here are 16 T cell receptor beta chains from one sample, sequenced in a study of identical twins (dated by TCRdb to the mid-2010s). Libraries were constructed by 5' RACE. For sequencing, an Illumina HiSeq 2000 was employed. TCRdb reran the public reads through fastp at Q25 and MiXCR, keeping productive beta chains. A single entry per CDR3 protein holds the most common genes and DNA from its merged rows. The sample table lists fewer than 350,000 distinct CDR3 sequences, about 8.9% of them with a count of one. 2% to 2.5% of the sample belongs to the ten largest clones. Separately, the same data were catalogued under a study of yellow fever vaccine responses in identical twins.

Sequencing input: memory (CD45RO+) T cells sorted from blood. The cell subset or site label here, explained by the study, means: CD45RO+ enriched T cells. The receptors here all came from a woman between 18 and 29 years old in good health.

This clonotype turned up a few times. The rearrangement uses TRBV5-1 and TRBJ2-2, with D unclear. Trimming pared 3 bases from V and 5 bases from J, leaving 14 bases between. CDR1 is SGHRS and CDR2 is YFSETQ in the germline V gene. The CDR3 spans 15 residues. For the CDR3, the DNA is TGCGCCAGCAGCTCGCGACCCGGTGGAACCGGGGAGCTGTTTTTT. Translated: CASSSRPGGTGELFF.

This clonotype was counted between two and nine times. V and J are TRBV5-1 and TRBJ2-3; D possibly corresponds to TRBD2 (5 bases). Germline values: CDR1 SGHRS, CDR2 YFSETQ. The CDR3 has 15 residues. V was shortened by 0 bases and J by 3 bases, with 11 bases between the two germline ends. CDR3 nucleotide sequence: TGCGCCAGCAGCTTGGCCCCGGGGAATACAGATACGCAGTATTTT. As protein: CASSLAPGNTDTQYF. Based on the CDR3 plus reference TRBV5-1 and TRBJ2-3, the full variable domain is KAGVTQTPRYLIKTRGQQVTLSCSPISGHRSVSWYQQTPGQGLQFLFEYFSETQRNKGNFPGRFSGRQFSNSRSEMNVSTLELGDSALYLCASSLAPGNTDTQYFGPGTRLTVL.

Only a few counts were recorded for this clonotype. The V gene is TRBV4-1, the J gene TRBJ1-1; D is unclear. The CDR3 totals 14 residues. The ends were cut back, 1 base at V and 2 bases at J, with 8 bases in the middle. Germline V CDR1 and CDR2: MGHRA, YSYEKL. The CDR3 DNA is TGCGCCAGCAGCCAAGGGAGGGCAAACACTGAAGCTTTCTTT. Protein: CASSQGRANTEAFF.

This clonotype was observed a handful of times. This CDR3 is CATSFTSGGSDTQYF. The CDR3 DNA is TGTGCCACCAGCTTTACTAGCGGGGGATCAGATACGCAGTATTTT. The V gene is TRBV15, the J gene TRBJ2-3; 11 nucleotides match TRBD2. Germline lookup yields CDR1 LNHNV and CDR2 YYDKDF (reference sequence). The CDR3 spans 15 residues. V shed 5 bases and J 4 bases; nucleotides not matched to a gene: 5.

This clonotype came up many times. The V gene is TRBV12-3 or TRBV12-4, the J gene TRBJ2-5; 7 nucleotides line up with TRBD1. The V and J ends lost 6 bases and 4 bases, in that order; junction bases with no gene match: 11. The CDR3 sequence is 15 residues long. CDR3 nucleotides: TGTGCCAGCAGCACCTACAGGGGCGCGGGAGAGACCCAGTACTTC. As protein: CASSTYRGAGETQYF.

This clonotype appeared a few times. V usage is TRBV12-3 or TRBV12-4 and J usage is TRBJ2-2; TRBD1 agrees at 7 bases. The CDR3 runs 17 residues. V trimming: 6 bases; J trimming: 1 base; junction bases outside the gene matches: 11. The CDR3 nucleotides read TGTGCCAGCAGGAACCTACACAGGGGAATGAACACCGGGGAGCTGTTTTTT. Encoded protein: CASRNLHRGMNTGELFF.

This clonotype has at least ten counts. This chain uses TRBV20-1 with TRBJ1-6; 8 bases are shared with TRBD1. Germline V gene data show CDR1 as DFQATT and CDR2 as SNEGSKA (reference sequence). CDR3 length: 15 amino acids. The junction had 15 bases not matched to a gene; V was cut back by 6 bases and J by 11 bases. The CDR3 protein is CSAQPPTGDSAPLHF. In DNA form, the CDR3 reads TGCAGTGCCCAACCCCCGACAGGGGATAGTGCACCCCTCCACTTT.

This clonotype was observed a single time. The rearrangement links TRBV7-6 to TRBJ2-1, with 10 positions matching TRBD2. The V gene end was trimmed by 5 bases and the J gene end by 7 bases; junction bases not matched to a gene: 17. CDR1 is SGHVS, CDR2 FNYEAQ, per germline. This CDR3 spans 18 amino acids. The CDR3 DNA follows: TGTGCCAGCAGCCGACGAGGGCTAGCGGGAGATGAAGCGAATGAGCAGTTCTTC. Amino acids: CASSRRGLAGDEANEQFF.

This chain links TRBV20-1 with TRBJ2-1; no clear D gene. Germline CDR1 DFQATT, CDR2 SNEGSKA (reference sequence). Trimming took 3 bases from V and 0 from J, leaving 12 bases between them. The CDR3 spans 15 residues. CDR3 residues: CSASRLGSSYNEQFF. CDR3 coding DNA: TGCAGTGCTAGTCGGCTGGGAAGCTCCTACAATGAGCAGTTCTTC.

This clonotype was seen only a few times. The rearrangement uses TRBV5-8 and TRBJ2-1; 7 bases match TRBD2. V dropped 4 bases and J dropped 7; count of bases not matched to a gene: 14. Germline values: CDR1 SGHTS, CDR2 YDEGEE. The CDR3 has 16 amino acids. The DNA of the CDR3 is TGTGCCAGCAGCCTTCGAACCGGGGGGTTCGGAAATGAGCAGTTCTTC. Encoded protein: CASSLRTGGFGNEQFF.

This clonotype was seen ten or more times. The V call is TRBV10-1, the J call TRBJ2-3; D unclear. Germline lookup yields CDR1 WNHNN and CDR2 SYGVQD (reference sequence). This CDR3 spans 11 amino acids. V gave up 3 bases and J gave up 3 bases, with 1 base separating them. The CDR3, as DNA: TGCGCCAGCAGTGAAACAGATACGCAGTATTTT. Translation: CASSETDTQYF.

The chain carries TRBV15 and TRBJ2-5, with TRBD1 matching over 7 bases. With V trimmed by 0 bases and J by 2 bases, 6 bases remained unmatched. The CDR3 is made up of 16 amino acids. The V gene's germline CDR1 is LNHNV and CDR2 YYDKDF (reference sequence). CDR3 bases: TGTGCCACCAGCAGAGATTGGGACAGAGTACAAGAGACCCAGTACTTC. This encodes CATSRDWDRVQETQYF. The whole variable domain, filled in from reference TRBV15 and TRBJ2-5, reads DAMVIQNPRYQVTQFGKPVTLSCSQTLNHNVMYWYQQKSSQAPKLLFHYYDKDFNNEADTPDNFQSRRPNTSFCFLDIRSPGLGDTAMYLCATSRDWDRVQETQYFGPGTRLLVL.

There are a few counts of this clonotype. V usage is TRBV11-2 and J usage is TRBJ2-5; 8 bases are a match to TRBD2. The CDR3 is made up of 15 amino acids. V lost 1 base, J lost 4 bases, and 5 bases stayed unmatched. Germline V CDR1 and CDR2: SGHAT, FQNNGV. The DNA of the CDR3 is TGTGCCAGCAGCTTAGCGGGAGGGCGGGGAGAGACCCAGTACTTC. It specifies CASSLAGGRGETQYF.

Many counts were recorded for this clonotype. The chain links TRBV12-3 or TRBV12-4 to TRBJ1-6, with 9 bases identical to TRBD1. The CDR3 is 14 amino acids. Trimming at V came to 6 bases and at J to 7 bases, leaving 4 bases not matched to a gene. The CDR3 loop is CASRQTGGNSPLHF. In DNA, the CDR3 is TGTGCCAGCAGACAAACAGGGGGCAATTCACCCCTCCACTTT.

This chain joins TRBV11-1 and TRBJ1-3; 7 bases line up with TRBD1. The length of the CDR3 is 18 residues. V was clipped by 5 bases and J by 0 bases; unmatched bases: 13. Germline V gives CDR1 SGHAT, CDR2 FQDESV (reference sequence). The CDR3 DNA reads TGTGCCAGCAGCCTCTCCATGGGAACAGGGGTCTCTGGAAACACCATATATTTT. Protein sequence: CASSLSMGTGVSGNTIYF.

This clonotype was counted many times. This chain connects TRBV5-1 to TRBJ2-1; D ambiguous. Trimming removed 1 base from V and 9 bases from J, with 5 bases in between. The CDR3 sequence is 11 residues long. Germline V gives CDR1 SGHRS, CDR2 YFSETQ. The CDR3 here is CASSLLGEQFF. The CDR3 nucleotides are TGCGCCAGCAGCTTGCTGGGTGAGCAGTTCTTC.